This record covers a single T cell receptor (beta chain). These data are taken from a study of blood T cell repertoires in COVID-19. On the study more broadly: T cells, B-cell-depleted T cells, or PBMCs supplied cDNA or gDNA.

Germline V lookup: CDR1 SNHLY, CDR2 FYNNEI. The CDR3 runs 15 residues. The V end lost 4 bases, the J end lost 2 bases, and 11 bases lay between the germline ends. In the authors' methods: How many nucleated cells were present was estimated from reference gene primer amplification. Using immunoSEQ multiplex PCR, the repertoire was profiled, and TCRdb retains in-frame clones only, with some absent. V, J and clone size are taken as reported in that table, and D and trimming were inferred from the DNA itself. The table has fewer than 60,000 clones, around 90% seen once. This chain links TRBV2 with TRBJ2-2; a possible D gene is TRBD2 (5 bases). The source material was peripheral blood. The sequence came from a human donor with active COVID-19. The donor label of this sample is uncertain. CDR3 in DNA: TGTGCCAGCAGTGGAGGACTGAAAAACACCGGGGAGCTGTTTTTT. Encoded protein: CASSGGLKNTGELFF.